The rows below give T cell receptor beta chains drawn from one sample of a study of early T cells in non-severe SARS-CoV-2 infection. TCRdb reprocessed the 5' RACE reads with MiXCR, giving one entry per CDR3 protein. The sample contains 55,000 to 70,000 distinct CDR3 sequences, 9% to 15% of which appear only once. Sequencing input: whole blood. These TCRs come from an adult who was a healthcare worker with PCR-confirmed SARS-CoV-2 infection or an uninfected control (not recorded which). Both conserved end residues are part of each CDR3. D genes are given only for firm matches. Size is omitted from some rows. Given values are once, few, many or a class for expanded clones.

TRBV6-2/TRBV6-3	.	.	TRBJ2-3	CASRESTDTQYF	TGTGCCAGCAGGGAGAGCACAGATACGCAGTATTTT
TRBV12-3/TRBV12-4	.	few	TRBJ2-3	CASRRDSRARTDTQYF	TGTGCCAGCAGGAGGGATTCTAGAGCTCGCACAGATACGCAGTATTTT
TRBV5-6	.	few	TRBJ2-3	CASSPGWYGGGTDTQYF	TGTGCCAGCAGCCCTGGCTGGTATGGCGGGGGCACAGATACGCAGTATTTT
TRBV30	.	few	TRBJ1-1	CAWSYGLRAEAFF	TGTGCCTGGAGTTATGGCCTCAGGGCTGAAGCTTTCTTT
TRBV7-9	TRBD1	.	TRBJ2-1	CASSPNRGVNEQFF	TGTGCCAGCAGCCCCAACAGGGGAGTCAATGAGCAGTTCTTC
TRBV29-1	.	.	TRBJ1-1	CSVGPEAFF	TGCAGCGTGGGGCCTGAAGCTTTCTTT
TRBV18	.	.	TRBJ2-7	CASSPGTNSYEQYF	TGTGCCAGCTCACCAGGGACCAACTCCTACGAGCAGTACTTC
TRBV11-2	.	.	TRBJ1-1	CATGLLANTEAFF	TGTGCCACCGGACTCCTGGCGAACACTGAAGCTTTCTTT
TRBV2	.	few	TRBJ2-1	CASMEWENAYNEQFF	TGTGCCAGCATGGAATGGGAAAATGCCTACAATGAGCAGTTCTTC
TRBV20-1	.	few	TRBJ1-2	CSARPPGPYGYTF	TGCAGTGCTAGACCCCCAGGACCCTATGGCTACACCTTC
TRBV5-1	.	.	TRBJ1-1	CASSRDGGTEAFF	TGCGCCAGCAGCCGGGATGGGGGCACTGAAGCTTTCTTT
TRBV6-5	.	.	TRBJ2-3	CASTLNRGTDTQYF	TGTGCCAGCACTCTCAACCGGGGTACAGATACGCAGTATTTT
TRBV7-2	.	many	TRBJ2-3	CASSLAPLNADTQYF	TGTGCCAGCAGCTTAGCACCCCTCAACGCAGATACGCAGTATTTT
TRBV5-5	.	.	TRBJ1-5	CASSSTDYSNQPQHF	TGTGCCAGCAGCTCTACAGACTATAGCAATCAGCCCCAGCATTTT
TRBV20-1	.	.	TRBJ1-2	CSAEAPLGHGYTF	TGCAGTGCCGAGGCCCCCCTAGGACATGGCTACACCTTC
TRBV29-1	.	.	TRBJ2-6	CSVGTGISGANVLTF	TGCAGCGTCGGAACAGGGATCTCTGGGGCCAACGTCCTGACTTTC
TRBV21-1	.	.	TRBJ1-2	CASTQDTSTTYGYTF	TGTGCCAGCACCCAGGACACCTCGACCACCTATGGCTACACCTTC